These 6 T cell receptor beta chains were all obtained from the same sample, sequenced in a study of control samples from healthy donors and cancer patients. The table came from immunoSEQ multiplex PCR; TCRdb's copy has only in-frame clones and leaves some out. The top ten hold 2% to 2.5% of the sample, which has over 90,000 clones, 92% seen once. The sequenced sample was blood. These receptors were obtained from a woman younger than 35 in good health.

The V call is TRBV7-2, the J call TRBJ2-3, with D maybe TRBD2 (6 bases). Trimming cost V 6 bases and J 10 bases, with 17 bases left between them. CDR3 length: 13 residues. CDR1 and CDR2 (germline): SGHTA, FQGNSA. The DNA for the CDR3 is TGTGCCAGCAGTCCTCGTAGCGGATTGGCGCAGTATTTT. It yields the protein CASSPRSGLAQYF.

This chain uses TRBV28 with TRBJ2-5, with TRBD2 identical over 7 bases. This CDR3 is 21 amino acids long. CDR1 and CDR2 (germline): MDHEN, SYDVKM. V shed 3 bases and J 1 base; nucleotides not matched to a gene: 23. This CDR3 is CASSFLINLRVRDYLQETQYF. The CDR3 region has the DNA TGTGCCAGCAGTTTTCTTATTAACCTGCGGGTCCGGGACTACCTCCAAGAGACCCAGTACTTC.

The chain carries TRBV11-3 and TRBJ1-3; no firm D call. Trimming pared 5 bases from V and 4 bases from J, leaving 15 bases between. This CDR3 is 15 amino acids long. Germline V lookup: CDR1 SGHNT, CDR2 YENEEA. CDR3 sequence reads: CASSQRSDRGNTIYF. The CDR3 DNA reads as TGTGCCAGCAGCCAAAGGTCCGACCGCGGAAACACCATATATTTT.

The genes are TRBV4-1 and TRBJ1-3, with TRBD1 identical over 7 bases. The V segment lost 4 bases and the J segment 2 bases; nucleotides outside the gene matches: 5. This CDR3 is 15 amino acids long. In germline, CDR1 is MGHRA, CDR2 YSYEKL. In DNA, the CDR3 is TGCGCCAGCAGCCCCCGACAGGGAACTGGAAACACCATATATTTT. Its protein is CASSPRQGTGNTIYF.

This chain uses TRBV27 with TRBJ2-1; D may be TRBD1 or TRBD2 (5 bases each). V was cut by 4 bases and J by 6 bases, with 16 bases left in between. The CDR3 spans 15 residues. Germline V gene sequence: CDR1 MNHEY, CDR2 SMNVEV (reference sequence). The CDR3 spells CASSSDGLGGNEQFF. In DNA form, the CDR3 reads TGTGCCAGCAGTTCCGACGGACTTGGGGGCAATGAGCAGTTCTTC.

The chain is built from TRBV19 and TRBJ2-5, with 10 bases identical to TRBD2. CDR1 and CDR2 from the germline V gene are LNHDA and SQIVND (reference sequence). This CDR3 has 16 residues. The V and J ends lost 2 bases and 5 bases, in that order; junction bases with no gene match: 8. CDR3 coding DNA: TGTGCCAGTAGTATACGCCCTAGCGGGAGTCCGGAGACCCAGTACTTC. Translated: CASSIRPSGSPETQYF.